This T cell receptor (beta chain) came from a study of sequential checkpoint blockade in melanoma. Overall study: Arm A got nivolumab then ipilimumab; arm B the reverse, 1:1.

Sequenced by immunoSEQ multiplex PCR; TCRdb stores in-frame clones only, minus some. There are some 20,000 clones in the sample; 45% to 65% occur only once, and approximately 15% lies in the top ten. The treatment denotes: randomized to nivolumab then ipilimumab (arm A) or the reverse (arm B). None of the patients previously received DNA-damaging chemotherapy. This sequence was found in a human donor with melanoma. This specimen consisted of CD8+ T cells sorted from blood (inferred from file names), obtained from a patient given nivolumab and ipilimumab in sequence.

The CDR3 is CASSARTSGGDHEQFF. DNA for the CDR3: TGTGCCAGCAGCGCCAGGACTAGCGGGGGGGATCATGAGCAGTTCTTC. The chain uses TRBV9 and TRBJ2-1, with 15 bases aligning to TRBD2. The V and J ends lost 3 bases and 8 bases, in that order; junction bases with no gene match: 6. The CDR3 length is 16 residues. Germline values: CDR1 SGDLS, CDR2 YYNGEE. The whole variable domain, remainder taken from reference TRBV9 and TRBJ2-1, is DSGVTQTPKHLITATGQRVTLRCSPRSGDLSVYWYQQSLDQGLQFLIQYYNGEERAKGNILERFSAQQFPDLHSELNLSSLELGDSALYFCASSARTSGGDHEQFFGPGTRLTVL.